This T cell receptor (beta chain) was found in a study of blood T cell repertoires in COVID-19. At the level of the study: The United States, Italy and Spain provided the acute and convalescent COVID-19 samples. T cells, B-cell-depleted T cells, or PBMCs provided the cDNA or gDNA that served as material.

Trimming removed 7 bases from V and 6 bases from J, with 14 bases in between. The germline V gene has CDR1 MDHEN and CDR2 SYDVKM. The CDR3 extends over 13 amino acids. As processed by the authors: Reference gene primer amplification in the assay estimated nucleated cell counts. Data came from immunoSEQ multiplex PCR; TCRdb stores just in-frame clones and leaves some out. That table furnishes V, J and clone size, whereas the DNA furnished D and trimming. Of around 250,000 clones in the sample, about four fifths were seen once. What was sequenced was peripheral blood. The chain uses TRBV28 and TRBJ2-3; TRBD2 is a possible D gene (5 bases). The clonotype was recovered from an elderly man with acute or convalescent COVID-19. CDR3 sequence (DNA): TGTGCCAGCACCGAGGCAGGCGGGGATACGCAGTATTTT. This sequence encodes CASTEAGGDTQYF.